The entry below gives a single T cell receptor (beta chain) sequence along with its context. As yet, its antigen is unknown. The data stem from a study of radiation and T cells in renal cell carcinoma. Study-wide findings and caveats: Pretreatment tumor biopsies were lacking, so baseline clonotypes are unknown. Top tumor clonotypes rose in blood 2 weeks post-radiation, then contracted.

From germline, CDR1 is MDHEN and CDR2 SYDVKM. The V end was cut by 5 bases, the J end by 1 base, with 14 bases between. The CDR3 is 15 residues long. Time point specified: blood 4 weeks post-SBRT, at nephrectomy. Treatment meaning: 15 Gy SBRT to primary tumor, nephrectomy 4 weeks later. Only in-frame clones appear in the TCRdb table, and some are missing; sequencing was by immunoSEQ multiplex PCR. Among about 140,000 clones listed, approximately 86% were seen once. V gene TRBV28 combines with J gene TRBJ1-1; maybe TRBD1 (6 bases). Sequencing was performed on blood, taken from a patient whose treatment included radiotherapy and nephrectomy. This receptor was obtained from a woman aged 50 to 60 with renal cell carcinoma. The CDR3 loop is CASSTAGTSNTEAFF. CDR3 nucleotides: TGTGCCAGCAGTACAGCCGGGACATCGAACACTGAAGCTTTCTTT.